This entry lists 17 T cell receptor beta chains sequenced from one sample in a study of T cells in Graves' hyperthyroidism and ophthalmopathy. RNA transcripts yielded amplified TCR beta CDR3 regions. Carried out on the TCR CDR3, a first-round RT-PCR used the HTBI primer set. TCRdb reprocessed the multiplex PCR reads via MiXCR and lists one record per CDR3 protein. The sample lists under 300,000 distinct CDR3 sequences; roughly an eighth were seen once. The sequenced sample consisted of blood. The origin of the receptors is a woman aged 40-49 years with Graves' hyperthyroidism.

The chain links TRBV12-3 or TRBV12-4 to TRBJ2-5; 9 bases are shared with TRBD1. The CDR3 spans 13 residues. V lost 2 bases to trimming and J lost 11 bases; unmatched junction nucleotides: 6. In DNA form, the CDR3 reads TGTGCCAGCAGTTTACGGGACAGGGATTTTCAGTACTTC. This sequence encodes CASSLRDRDFQYF.

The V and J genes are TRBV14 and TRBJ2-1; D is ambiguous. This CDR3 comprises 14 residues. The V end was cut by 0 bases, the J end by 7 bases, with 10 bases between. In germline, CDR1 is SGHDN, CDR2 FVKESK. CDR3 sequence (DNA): TGTGCCAGCAGCCAAGAAAGGGTTCGGAATGAGCAGTTCTTC. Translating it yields CASSQERVRNEQFF.

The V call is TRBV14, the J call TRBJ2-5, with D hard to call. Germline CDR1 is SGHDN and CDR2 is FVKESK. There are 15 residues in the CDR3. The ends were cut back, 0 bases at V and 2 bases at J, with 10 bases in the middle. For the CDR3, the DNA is TGTGCCAGCAGCCAAGATGGCAGAAAGCAAGAGACCCAGTACTTC. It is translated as CASSQDGRKQETQYF.

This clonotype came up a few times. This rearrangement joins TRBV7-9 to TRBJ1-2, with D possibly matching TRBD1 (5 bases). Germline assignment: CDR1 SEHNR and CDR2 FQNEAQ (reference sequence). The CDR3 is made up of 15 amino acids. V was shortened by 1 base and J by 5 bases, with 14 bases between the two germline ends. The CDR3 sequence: CASSLVPTDDYGYTF. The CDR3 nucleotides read TGTGCCAGCAGCTTAGTCCCGACAGATGATTATGGCTACACCTTC.

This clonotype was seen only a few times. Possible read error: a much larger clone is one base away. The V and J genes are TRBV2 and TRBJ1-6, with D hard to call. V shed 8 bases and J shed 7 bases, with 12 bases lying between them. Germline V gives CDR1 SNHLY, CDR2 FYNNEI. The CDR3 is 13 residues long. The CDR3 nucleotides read TGTGCCAGCTGGGAAGGGCCGAATTCACCCCTCCACTTT. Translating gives CASWEGPNSPLHF.

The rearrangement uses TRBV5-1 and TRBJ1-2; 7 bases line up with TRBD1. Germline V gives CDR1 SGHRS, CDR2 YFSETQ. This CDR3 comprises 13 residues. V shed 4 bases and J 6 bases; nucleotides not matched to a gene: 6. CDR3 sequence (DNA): TGCGCCAGCAGCAGGGCCAGGGGGGATGGCTACACCTTC. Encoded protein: CASSRARGDGYTF.

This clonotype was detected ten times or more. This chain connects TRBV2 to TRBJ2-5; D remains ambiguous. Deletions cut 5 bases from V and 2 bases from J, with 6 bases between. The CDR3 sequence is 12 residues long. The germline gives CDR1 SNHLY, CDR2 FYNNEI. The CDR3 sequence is CASSRTQETQYF. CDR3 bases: TGTGCCAGCAGTCGGACGCAAGAGACCCAGTACTTC.

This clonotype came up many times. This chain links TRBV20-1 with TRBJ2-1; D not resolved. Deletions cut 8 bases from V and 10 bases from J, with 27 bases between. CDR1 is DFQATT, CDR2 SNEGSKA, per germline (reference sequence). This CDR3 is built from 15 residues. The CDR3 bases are TGCAGTCAACTTACTCCGGGTGAAGGTGTGTGGGAGCAGTTCTTC. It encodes CSQLTPGEGVWEQFF.

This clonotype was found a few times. The CDR3 bases are TGTGCCAGCAGCCCCGAAGCGGACAGGGGTTACGAGCAGTACTTC. Protein: CASSPEADRGYEQYF. The V gene is TRBV7-2, the J gene TRBJ2-7; 9 bases match TRBD1. The length of the CDR3 is 15 residues. CDR1 is SGHTA, CDR2 FQGNSA, per germline. Trimming took 5 bases from V and 4 from J; bases not matched to a gene: 9.

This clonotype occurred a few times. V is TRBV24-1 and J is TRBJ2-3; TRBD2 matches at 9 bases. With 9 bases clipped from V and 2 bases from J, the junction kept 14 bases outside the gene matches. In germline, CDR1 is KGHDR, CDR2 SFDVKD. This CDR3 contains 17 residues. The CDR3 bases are TGTGCCACCCAGATTGGGAGTAGCGGGAGTTTCACAGATACGCAGTATTTT. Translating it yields CATQIGSSGSFTDTQYF.

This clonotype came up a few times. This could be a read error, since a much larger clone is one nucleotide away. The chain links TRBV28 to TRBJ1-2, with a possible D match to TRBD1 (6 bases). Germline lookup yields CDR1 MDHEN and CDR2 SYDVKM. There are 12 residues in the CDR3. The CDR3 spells CASSQTGYDYTF. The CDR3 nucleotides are TGTGCCAGCAGTCAAACAGGGTATGACTACACCTTC.

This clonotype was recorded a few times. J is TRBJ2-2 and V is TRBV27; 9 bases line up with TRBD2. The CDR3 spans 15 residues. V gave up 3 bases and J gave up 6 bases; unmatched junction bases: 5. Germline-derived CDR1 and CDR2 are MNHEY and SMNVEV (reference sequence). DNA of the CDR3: TGTGCCAGCAGTTTTGGGCTAGCGGGGTCCGGGGAGCTGTTTTTT. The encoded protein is CASSFGLAGSGELFF.

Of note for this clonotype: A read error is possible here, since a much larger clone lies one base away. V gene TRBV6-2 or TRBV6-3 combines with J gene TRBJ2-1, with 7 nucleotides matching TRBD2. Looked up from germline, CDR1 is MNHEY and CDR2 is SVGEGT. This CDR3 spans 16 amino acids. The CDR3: CASSQDPGGSYNKQFF. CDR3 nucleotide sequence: TGTGCCAGCAGCCAAGATCCGGGGGGTAGCTACAATAAGCAGTTCTTC.

CDR3 DNA: TGTGCCAGCTCACCTCCAGGGTCCTCTCCTAGGGACGGGCAGTACTTC. Translation: CASSPPGSSPRDGQYF. The V and J genes are TRBV14 and TRBJ2-7, with D tentatively TRBD1 or TRBD2 (5 bases each). The CDR3 consists of 16 residues. The germline CDR1 and CDR2 sequences are SGHDN and FVKESK. Trimming took 8 bases from V and 9 from J, leaving 29 bases between them.

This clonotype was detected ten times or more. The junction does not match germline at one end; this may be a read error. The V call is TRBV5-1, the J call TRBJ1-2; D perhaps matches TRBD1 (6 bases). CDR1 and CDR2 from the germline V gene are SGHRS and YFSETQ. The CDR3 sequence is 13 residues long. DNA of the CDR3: TGTGCCAGCAGCCCGGACAGAAACTATGGCTACACCTTC. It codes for CASSPDRNYGYTF. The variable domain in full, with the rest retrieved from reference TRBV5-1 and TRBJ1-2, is KAGVTQTPRYLIKTRGQQVTLSCSPISGHRSVSWYQQTPGQGLQFLFEYFSETQRNKGNFPGRFSGRQFSNSRSEMNVSTLELGDSALYLCASSPDRNYGYTFGSGTRLTVV.

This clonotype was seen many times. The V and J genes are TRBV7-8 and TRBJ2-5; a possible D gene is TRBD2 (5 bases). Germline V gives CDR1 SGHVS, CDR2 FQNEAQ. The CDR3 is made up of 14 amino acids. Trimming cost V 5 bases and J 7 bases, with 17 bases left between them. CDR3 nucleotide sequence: TGTGCCAGCAGCAACGGACTCACCCCAGCGACCCAGTACTTC. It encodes CASSNGLTPATQYF.

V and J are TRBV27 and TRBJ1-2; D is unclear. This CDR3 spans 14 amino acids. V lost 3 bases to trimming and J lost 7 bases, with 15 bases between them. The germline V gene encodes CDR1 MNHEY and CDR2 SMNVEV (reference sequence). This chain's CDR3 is CASSFLSGLGGYTF. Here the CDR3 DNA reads TGTGCCAGCAGTTTCCTCTCCGGTTTAGGTGGCTACACCTTC.